The T cell receptor (beta chain) under discussion was sequenced for a study of blood T cell repertoires in COVID-19. At the level of the study: T cells, B-cell-depleted T cells, or PBMCs provided the cDNA or gDNA that served as material.

As processed by the authors: Nucleated cell counts were estimated from reference gene primer amplification. Profiled with immunoSEQ multiplex PCR; TCRdb holds only in-frame clones, not every one. V and J calls and clone size are as listed in that table; D and trimming were resolved from the DNA. The repertoire holds around 300,000 clones, roughly 88% seen once, with 1.5% to 2% in the top ten. CDR3 length: 13 residues. The V segment lost 3 bases and the J segment 3 bases; nucleotides outside the gene matches: 1. CDR1 and CDR2 from the germline V gene are SGDLS and YYNGEE. The table lists this clone with a count of one. Seattle-derived patients entered the study during active infection and were followed longitudinally.

Source material: peripheral blood. This TCR was recovered from a woman between 25 and 40 years old with COVID-19, enrolled during active disease. The genes are TRBV9 and TRBJ1-2; 8 positions match TRBD1. DNA of the CDR3: TGTGCCAGCAGCGAGGGACAGGACTATGGCTACACCTTC. Translating gives CASSEGQDYGYTF. The whole variable domain, filled in from reference TRBV9 and TRBJ1-2, reads DSGVTQTPKHLITATGQRVTLRCSPRSGDLSVYWYQQSLDQGLQFLIQYYNGEERAKGNILERFSAQQFPDLHSELNLSSLELGDSALYFCASSEGQDYGYTFGSGTRLTVV.